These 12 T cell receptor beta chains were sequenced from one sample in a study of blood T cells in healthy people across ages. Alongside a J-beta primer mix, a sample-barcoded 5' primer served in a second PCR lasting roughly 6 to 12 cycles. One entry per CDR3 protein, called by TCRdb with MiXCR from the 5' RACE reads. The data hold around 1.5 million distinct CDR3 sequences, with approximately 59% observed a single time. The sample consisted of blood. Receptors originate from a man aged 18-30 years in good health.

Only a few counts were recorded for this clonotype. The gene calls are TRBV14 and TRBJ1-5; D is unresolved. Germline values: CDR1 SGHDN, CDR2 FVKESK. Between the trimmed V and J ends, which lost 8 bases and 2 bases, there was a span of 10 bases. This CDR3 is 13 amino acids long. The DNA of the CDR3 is TGTGCCAGCCTACTTTCGGGCAATCAGCCCCAGCATTTT. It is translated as CASLLSGNQPQHF.

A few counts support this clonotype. CDR3 DNA: TGTGCCAGCAGTTACGGCCTCCAGGCCTACGAGCAGTACTTC. This encodes CASSYGLQAYEQYF. The genes are TRBV6-2 or TRBV6-3 and TRBJ2-4; D is unresolved. The J call is doubtful: the DNA matches TRBJ2-7 better. This CDR3 has 14 residues. Germline CDR1 MNHEY, CDR2 SVGEGT.

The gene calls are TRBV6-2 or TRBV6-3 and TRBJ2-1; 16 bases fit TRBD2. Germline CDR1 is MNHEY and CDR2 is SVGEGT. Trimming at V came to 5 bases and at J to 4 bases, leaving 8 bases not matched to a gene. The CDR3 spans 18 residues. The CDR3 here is CASSTGTSGGAHYNEQFF. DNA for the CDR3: TGTGCCAGCAGTACTGGGACTAGCGGGGGGGCGCATTACAATGAGCAGTTCTTC.

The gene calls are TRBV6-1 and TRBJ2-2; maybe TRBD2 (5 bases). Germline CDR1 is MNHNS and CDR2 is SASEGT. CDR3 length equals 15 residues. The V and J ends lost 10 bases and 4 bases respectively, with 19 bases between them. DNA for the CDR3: TGTGCCACCGGGGTCCTCACCCGCTCCACCGGGGAGCTGTTTTTT. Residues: CATGVLTRSTGELFF.

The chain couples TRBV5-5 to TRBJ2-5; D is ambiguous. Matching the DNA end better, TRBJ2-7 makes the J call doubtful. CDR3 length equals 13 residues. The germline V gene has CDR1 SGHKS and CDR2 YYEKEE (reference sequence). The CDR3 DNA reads TGTGCCAGCAGCGCGCCCCTCTCCTACGAGCAGTACTTC. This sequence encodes CASSAPLSYEQYF.

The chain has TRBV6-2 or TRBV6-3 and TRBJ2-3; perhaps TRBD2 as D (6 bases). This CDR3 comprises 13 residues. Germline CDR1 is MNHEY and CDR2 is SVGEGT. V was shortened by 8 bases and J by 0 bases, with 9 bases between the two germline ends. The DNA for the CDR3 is TGTGCCAGCGGGGACTGGAGCACAGATACGCAGTATTTT. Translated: CASGDWSTDTQYF.

The CDR3 loop is CATSRVGGTEAFF. The CDR3 DNA is TGTGCCACCAGCAGAGTTGGAGGGACTGAAGCTTTCTTT. This sequence joins TRBV15 and TRBJ1-1; the D is unclear. CDR3 length equals 13 residues. Looked up from germline, CDR1 is LNHNV and CDR2 is YYDKDF (reference sequence). The V and J ends lost 1 base and 5 bases respectively, with 8 bases between them. Full variable domain (missing parts from reference TRBV15 and TRBJ1-1): DAMVIQNPRYQVTQFGKPVTLSCSQTLNHNVMYWYQQKSSQAPKLLFHYYDKDFNNEADTPDNFQSRRPNTSFCFLDIRSPGLGDTAMYLCATSRVGGTEAFFGQGTRLTVV.

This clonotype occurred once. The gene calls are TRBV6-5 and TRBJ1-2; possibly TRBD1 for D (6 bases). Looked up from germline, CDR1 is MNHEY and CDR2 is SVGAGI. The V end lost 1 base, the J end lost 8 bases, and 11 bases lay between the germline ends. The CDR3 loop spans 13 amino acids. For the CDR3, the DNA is TGTGCCAGCAGTTACTTGACAGGATCCGGCTACACCTTC. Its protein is CASSYLTGSGYTF.

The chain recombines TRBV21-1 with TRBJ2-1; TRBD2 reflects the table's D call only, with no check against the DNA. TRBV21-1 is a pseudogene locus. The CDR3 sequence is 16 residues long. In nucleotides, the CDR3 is TGTGCCAGCAGCAAAGGAAAGCGGAAGATGTACAATGAGCAGTTCTTC. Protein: CASSKGKRKMYNEQFF.

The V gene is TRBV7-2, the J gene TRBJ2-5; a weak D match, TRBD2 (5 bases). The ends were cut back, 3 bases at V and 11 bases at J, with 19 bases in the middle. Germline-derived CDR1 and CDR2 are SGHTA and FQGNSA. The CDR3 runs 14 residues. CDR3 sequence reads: CASSFLASTDEQYF. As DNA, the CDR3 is TGTGCCAGCAGCTTTCTAGCAAGCACCGATGAGCAGTACTTC.

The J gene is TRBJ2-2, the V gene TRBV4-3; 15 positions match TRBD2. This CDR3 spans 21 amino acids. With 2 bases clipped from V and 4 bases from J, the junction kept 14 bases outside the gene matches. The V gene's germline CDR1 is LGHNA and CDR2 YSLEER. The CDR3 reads CASSQSRGLAGGPSLTGELFF. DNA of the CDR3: TGCGCCAGCAGCCAAAGCAGAGGACTAGCGGGGGGGCCAAGTCTCACCGGGGAGCTGTTTTTT.

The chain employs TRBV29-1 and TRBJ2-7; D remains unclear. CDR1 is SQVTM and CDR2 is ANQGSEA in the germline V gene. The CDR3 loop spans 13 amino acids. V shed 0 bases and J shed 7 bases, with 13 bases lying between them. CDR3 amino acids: CSVEDRSYNEQYF. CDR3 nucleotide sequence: TGCAGCGTTGAAGATCGTAGCTACAATGAGCAGTACTTC.